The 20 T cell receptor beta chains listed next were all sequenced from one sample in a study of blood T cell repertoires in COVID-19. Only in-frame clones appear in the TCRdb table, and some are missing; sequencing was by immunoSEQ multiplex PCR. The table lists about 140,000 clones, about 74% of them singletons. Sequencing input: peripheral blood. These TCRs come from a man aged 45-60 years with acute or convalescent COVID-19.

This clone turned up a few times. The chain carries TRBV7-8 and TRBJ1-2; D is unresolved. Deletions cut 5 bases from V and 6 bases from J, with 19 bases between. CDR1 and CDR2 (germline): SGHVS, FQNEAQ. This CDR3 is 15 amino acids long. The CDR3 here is CASSLPRRLFDGYTF. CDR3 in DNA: TGTGCCAGCAGCCTACCCAGGCGTCTGTTTGATGGCTACACCTTC.

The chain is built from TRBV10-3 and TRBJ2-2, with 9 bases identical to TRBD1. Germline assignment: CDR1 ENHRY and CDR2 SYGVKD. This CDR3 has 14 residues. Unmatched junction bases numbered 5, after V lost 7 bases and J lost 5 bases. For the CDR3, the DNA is TGTGCCATCAACCCGGGACAGGGTACCGGGGAGCTGTTTTTT. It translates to CAINPGQGTGELFF.

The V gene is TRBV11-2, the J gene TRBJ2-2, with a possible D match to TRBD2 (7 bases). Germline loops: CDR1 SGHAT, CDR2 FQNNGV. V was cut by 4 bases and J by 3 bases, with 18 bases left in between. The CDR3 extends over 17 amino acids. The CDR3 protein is CASSSKWGGSYTGELFF. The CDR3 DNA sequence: TGTGCCAGCAGCTCAAAATGGGGGGGCTCGTACACCGGGGAGCTGTTTTTT.

The CDR3 here is CASSLDRLAEAFF. CDR3 coding DNA: TGTGCCAGCAGCTTAGATCGACTCGCGGAAGCTTTCTTT. The chain joins TRBV11-2 to TRBJ1-1; unclear D gene. The CDR3 is 13 amino acids. Germline assignment: CDR1 SGHAT and CDR2 FQNNGV. Trimming took off 0 bases at V and 8 bases at J, with 10 bases between the two ends.

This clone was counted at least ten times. CDR3 nucleotide sequence: TGTGCCATCGAATCCGGACAGGCCACCGGGGAGCTGTTTTTT. It is translated as CAIESGQATGELFF. The chain carries TRBV10-3 and TRBJ2-2; 7 bases line up with TRBD1. Germline V gives CDR1 ENHRY, CDR2 SYGVKD. The CDR3 covers 14 residues. V was pared by 8 bases and J by 4 bases, with 7 bases of the junction left unmatched.

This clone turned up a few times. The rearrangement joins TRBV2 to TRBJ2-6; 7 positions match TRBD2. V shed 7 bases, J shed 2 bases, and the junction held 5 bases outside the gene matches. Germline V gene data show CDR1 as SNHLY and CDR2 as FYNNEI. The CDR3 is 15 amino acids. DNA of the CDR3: TGTGCCAGCAAACGCCGGGAGGCTGGGGCCAACGTCCTGACTTTC. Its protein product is CASKRREAGANVLTF. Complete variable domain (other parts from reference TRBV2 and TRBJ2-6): EPEVTQTPSHQVTQMGQEVILRCVPISNHLYFYWYRQILGQKVEFLVSFYNNEISEKSEIFDDQFSVERPDGSNFTLKIRSTKLEDSAMYFCASKRREAGANVLTFGAGSRLTVL.

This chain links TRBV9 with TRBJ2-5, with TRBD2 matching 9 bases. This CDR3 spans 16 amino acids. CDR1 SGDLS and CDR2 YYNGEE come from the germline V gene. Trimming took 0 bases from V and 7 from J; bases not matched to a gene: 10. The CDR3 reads CASSVALAGAPGTQYF. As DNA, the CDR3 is TGTGCCAGCAGCGTAGCTTTAGCGGGGGCTCCGGGGACCCAGTACTTC.

The CDR3 DNA follows: TGTGCCAGTAGAGCGGGGACCAATGAGCAGTTCTTC. Translated, it gives CASRAGTNEQFF. This chain links TRBV19 with TRBJ2-1, with TRBD2 matching over 7 bases. Germline CDR1 and CDR2: LNHDA and SQIVND (reference sequence). The CDR3 is made up of 12 amino acids. V gave up 6 bases and J gave up 6 bases; unmatched junction bases: 2.

The CDR3 loop reads CASSSRDRFSNQPQHF. The CDR3 DNA reads TGTGCCAGCAGCTCCCGGGACAGGTTTAGCAATCAGCCCCAGCATTTT. The chain couples TRBV3-1 (or the pseudogene TRBV3-2) to TRBJ1-5, with TRBD1 identical over 8 bases. The CDR3 runs to 16 residues. Looked up from germline, CDR1 is LGHDT and CDR2 is YNNKEL (reference sequence). J was trimmed by 0 bases and V by 5 bases; bases with no gene match: 6.

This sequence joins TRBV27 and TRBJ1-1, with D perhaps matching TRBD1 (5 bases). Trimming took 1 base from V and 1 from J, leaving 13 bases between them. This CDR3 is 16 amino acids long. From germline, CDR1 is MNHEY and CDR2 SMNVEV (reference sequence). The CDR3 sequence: CASSLFAAGENTEAFF. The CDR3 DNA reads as TGTGCCAGCAGTTTATTCGCCGCGGGGGAGAACACTGAAGCTTTCTTT.

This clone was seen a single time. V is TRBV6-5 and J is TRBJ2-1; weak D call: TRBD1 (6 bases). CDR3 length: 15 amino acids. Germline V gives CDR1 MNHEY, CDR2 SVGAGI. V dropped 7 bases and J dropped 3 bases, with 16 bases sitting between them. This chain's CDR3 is CASNVQGPIYNEQFF. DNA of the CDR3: TGTGCCAGCAACGTGCAGGGGCCAATCTACAATGAGCAGTTCTTC.

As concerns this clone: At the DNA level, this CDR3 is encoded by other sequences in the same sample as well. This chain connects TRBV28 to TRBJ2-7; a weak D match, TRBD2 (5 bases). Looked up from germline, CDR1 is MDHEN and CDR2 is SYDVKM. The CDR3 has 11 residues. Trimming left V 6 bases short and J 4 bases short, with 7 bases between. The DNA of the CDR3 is TGTGCCAGCAGCACGGGGTACGAGCAGTACGTC. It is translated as CASSTGYEQYV.

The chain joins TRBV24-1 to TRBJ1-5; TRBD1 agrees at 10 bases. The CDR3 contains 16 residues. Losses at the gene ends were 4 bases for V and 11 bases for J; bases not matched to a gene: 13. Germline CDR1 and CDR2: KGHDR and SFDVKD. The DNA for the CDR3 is TGTGCCACCAGTGACCCACTTGGACAGGGGGGTCGGACCCAGCATTTT. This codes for CATSDPLGQGGRTQHF.

CDR3 protein: CASSQGDEQFF. The CDR3 DNA follows: TGTGCCAGCAGCCAAGGAGATGAGCAGTTCTTC. V gene TRBV4-2 combines with J gene TRBJ2-1; D is unresolved. Germline V gives CDR1 LGHNA, CDR2 YNFKEQ. The CDR3 is 11 amino acids. Trimming removed 1 base from V and 8 bases from J, with 3 bases in between.

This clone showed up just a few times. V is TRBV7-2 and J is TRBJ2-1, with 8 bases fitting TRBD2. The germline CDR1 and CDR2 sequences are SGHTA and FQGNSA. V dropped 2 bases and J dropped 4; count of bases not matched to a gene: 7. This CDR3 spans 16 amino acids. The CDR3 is CASSLRGGGIYNEQFF. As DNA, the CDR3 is TGTGCCAGCAGCTTAAGGGGCGGGGGGATTTACAATGAGCAGTTCTTC.

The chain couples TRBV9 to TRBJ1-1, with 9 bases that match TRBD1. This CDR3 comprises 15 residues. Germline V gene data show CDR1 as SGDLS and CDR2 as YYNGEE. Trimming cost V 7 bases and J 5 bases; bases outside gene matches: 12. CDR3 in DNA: TGTGCCAGCTCTACGCAGGGACAGGGCGTGACTGAAGCTTTCTTT. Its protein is CASSTQGQGVTEAFF.

The CDR3 sequence: CASSPFRGGYGYTF. CDR3 in DNA: TGTGCCAGCAGCCCCTTTAGAGGAGGCTATGGCTACACCTTC. This chain uses TRBV14 with TRBJ1-2; no definite D call. V gave up 4 bases and J gave up 4 bases, with 13 bases separating them. Germline CDR1 is SGHDN and CDR2 is FVKESK. This CDR3 contains 14 residues.

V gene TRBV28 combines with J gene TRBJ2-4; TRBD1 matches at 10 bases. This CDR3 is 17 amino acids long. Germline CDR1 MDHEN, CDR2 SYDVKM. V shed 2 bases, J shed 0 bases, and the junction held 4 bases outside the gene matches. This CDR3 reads CASSLRTGGLAKNIQYF. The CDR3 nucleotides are TGTGCCAGCAGTTTAAGGACAGGGGGTTTAGCCAAAAACATTCAGTACTTC.

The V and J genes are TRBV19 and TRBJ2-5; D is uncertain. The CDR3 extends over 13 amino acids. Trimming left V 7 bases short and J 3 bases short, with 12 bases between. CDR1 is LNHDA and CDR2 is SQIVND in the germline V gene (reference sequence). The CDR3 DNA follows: TGTGCCAGTACCTCGGTAGAGGAAGAGACCCAGTACTTC. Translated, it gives CASTSVEEETQYF.

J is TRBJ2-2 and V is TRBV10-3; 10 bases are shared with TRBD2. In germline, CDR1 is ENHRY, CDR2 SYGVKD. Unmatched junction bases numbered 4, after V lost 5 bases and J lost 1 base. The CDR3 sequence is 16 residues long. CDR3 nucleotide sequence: TGTGCCATCAGTCGGGGACTAGCGATGAACACCGGGGAGCTGTTTTTT. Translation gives CAISRGLAMNTGELFF.